This T cell receptor (beta chain) comes out of a study of graft-versus-host responses after intestinal transplantation. Study-level information: For two to four years after anti-thymocyte globulin induction, all recipients took tacrolimus and steroids.

The assay was immunoSEQ multiplex PCR, and TCRdb's table has in-frame clones only and misses some. Of about 120,000 clones listed, approximately 95% are singletons. V dropped 7 bases and J dropped 0 bases, with 31 bases sitting between them. This CDR3 has 22 amino acids. CDR1 and CDR2 (germline): SNHLY, FYNNEI. Concerning this clone: The antigen remains undetermined.

The chain combines TRBV2 with TRBJ2-6; the D is unclear. Source: unstimulated CD4+ T cells sorted from spleen or lymph node cells, taken before intestinal transplant. The receptor was derived from a human donor who received an intestinal transplant. The CDR3, as DNA: TGTGCCAGCACCCAAGGGCGTACTATCACACCTTTACACTACTCTGGGGCCAACGTCCTGACTTTC. It translates to CASTQGRTITPLHYSGANVLTF.